This T cell receptor beta chain was identified in a study of PD-1 blockade in classical Hodgkin lymphoma. TCRdb keeps only in-frame clones here, not all; method: immunoSEQ multiplex PCR. Of about 35,000 clones listed, just over 75% are singletons. Each patient relapsed following autologous stem cell transplantation, and prior brentuximab vedotin exposure differed. General observations from the study: Newly diagnosed patients were reported to exhibit reduced baseline TCR diversity relative to healthy donors.

Note on this clone: The antigen remains undetermined.

This CDR3 comprises 13 residues. Germline CDR1 is SGHDN and CDR2 is FVKESK. Trimming pared 4 bases from V and 5 bases from J, leaving 9 bases between. The sequenced sample was peripheral blood mononuclear cells (PBMCs), obtained before the second cycle of nivolumab. This chain links TRBV14 with TRBJ1-5, with D unclear. The sequence derives from a human donor with classical Hodgkin lymphoma. CDR3 in DNA: TGTGCCAGCAGCCCTCATCGGGATCAGCCCCAGCATTTT. This sequence encodes CASSPHRDQPQHF.